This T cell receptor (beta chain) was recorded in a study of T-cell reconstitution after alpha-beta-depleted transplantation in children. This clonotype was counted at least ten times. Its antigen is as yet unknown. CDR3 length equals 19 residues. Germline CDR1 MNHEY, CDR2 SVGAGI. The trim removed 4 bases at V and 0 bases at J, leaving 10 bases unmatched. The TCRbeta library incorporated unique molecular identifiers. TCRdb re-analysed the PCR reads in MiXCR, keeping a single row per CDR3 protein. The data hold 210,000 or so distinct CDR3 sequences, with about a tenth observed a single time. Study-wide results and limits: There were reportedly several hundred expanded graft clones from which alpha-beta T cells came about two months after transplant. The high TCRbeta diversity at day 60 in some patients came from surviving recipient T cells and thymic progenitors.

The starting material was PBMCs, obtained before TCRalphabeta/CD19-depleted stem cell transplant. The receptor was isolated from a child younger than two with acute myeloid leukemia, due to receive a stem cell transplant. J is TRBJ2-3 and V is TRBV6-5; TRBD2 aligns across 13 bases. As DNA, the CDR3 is TGTGCCAGCAGTTCCCGCTGGGGACTAGCGGGAACGAGCACAGATACGCAGTATTTT. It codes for CASSSRWGLAGTSTDTQYF.